This T cell receptor beta chain was sequenced during a study of vaccination effects on CD4 cells after COVID-19. Peptide-pool stimulation followed by sequencing identified expanded antigen-specific CD4+ clonotypes in the ViraFEST assay. CD4+ T cells were isolated after around ten days of culture. Either the BNT162b2 or mRNA-1273 vaccine was given to participants in two doses. The authors exchanged half the medium for IL-2 medium on days 3 and 7. The ends were cut back, 3 bases at V and 1 base at J, with 12 bases in the middle. Germline V CDR1 and CDR2: MNHEY, SVGEGT. CDR3 length: 15 amino acids. Notes on this clone: Its target is not known.

The method was immunoSEQ multiplex PCR; TCRdb's version includes in-frame clones alone and lacks a portion of them. The data hold tens of thousands of clones, with roughly 72% observed a single time. The sequence was collected from a human donor who received a COVID-19 vaccine. The material was CD4+ T cells from PBMCs cultured with HCoV-229E spike peptides, obtained after COVID-19 vaccination. The chain has TRBV6-2 or TRBV6-3 and TRBJ1-2, with D possibly being TRBD1 (5 bases). The DNA for the CDR3 is TGTGCCAGCAGTTATAGCCGGCAGGGTAACTATGGCTACACCTTC. This gives the protein CASSYSRQGNYGYTF.